These 31 T cell receptor beta chains share one sample of origin, sequenced in a study of somatic mutations in cytotoxic T cells in rheumatoid arthritis. Here immunoSEQ multiplex PCR was the method, and the copy in TCRdb shows in-frame clones only, minus some. The table records under 20,000 clones, 70% to 80% of them present only once. Sequencing input: CD8+ T cells sorted from blood. Receptors originate from an adult with rheumatoid arthritis.

Of note for this clone: Germline and junction disagree at one end, which may indicate a read error. This chain joins TRBV19 and TRBJ2-3, with D tentatively TRBD1 (6 bases). This CDR3 region has 14 residues. Germline CDR1 and CDR2: LNHDA and SQIVND (reference sequence). As DNA, the CDR3 is TGTGCCAGTAGTATGGGACAAGCCATTGATACACAGTATTTT. Protein sequence: CASSMGQAIDTQYF.

The chain has TRBV14 and TRBJ2-3; tentative D call: TRBD2 (5 bases). The germline gives CDR1 SGHDN, CDR2 FVKESK. The CDR3 sequence is 16 residues long. V was cut by 0 bases and J by 1 base, with 11 bases left in between. CDR3 amino acids: CASSQDIGDGTDTQYF. For the CDR3, the DNA is TGTGCCAGCAGCCAAGATATCGGGGATGGCACAGATACGCAGTATTTT.

V gene TRBV7-3 combines with J gene TRBJ1-1; D perhaps matches TRBD1 (6 bases). V lost 2 bases and J lost 3, with 19 bases in between. CDR1 is SGHTA, CDR2 FQGTGA, per germline. CDR3 length: 17 amino acids. CDR3 in amino acids: CASSLSGADRLDTEAFF. The CDR3 bases are TGTGCCAGCAGCTTATCAGGGGCCGACCGGTTGGACACTGAAGCTTTCTTT.

The V and J genes are TRBV7-9 and TRBJ2-1, with D uncertain. Germline assignment: CDR1 SEHNR and CDR2 FQNEAQ (reference sequence). The CDR3 totals 11 residues. V was clipped by 5 bases and J by 8 bases, with 7 bases between them. Here the CDR3 DNA reads TGTGCCAGCAGCATGGGCGATGAGCAGTTCTTC. Protein: CASSMGDEQFF.

This chain uses TRBV5-1 with TRBJ1-4; tentatively, D is TRBD1 (6 bases). Trimming took off 2 bases at V and 8 bases at J, with 16 bases between the two ends. The length of the CDR3 is 15 residues. Germline values: CDR1 SGHRS, CDR2 YFSETQ. Here the CDR3 reads CASSLSSAQGEKLFF. The CDR3 DNA sequence: TGCGCCAGCAGCTTAAGTTCTGCCCAGGGGGAAAAACTGTTTTTT.

V and J are TRBV6-4 and TRBJ1-1; D perhaps matches TRBD1 (6 bases). Trimming shortened V by 3 bases and J by 2 bases, and 19 bases separated the two germline ends. Per germline, CDR1 MRHNA and CDR2 SNTAGT. This CDR3 contains 17 residues. In DNA form, the CDR3 reads TGTGCCAGCAGTGAATTACCAGGGGCGGTTTTCAACACTGAAGCTTTCTTT. As protein: CASSELPGAVFNTEAFF.

This chain connects TRBV7-2 to TRBJ2-7, with D perhaps matching TRBD1 (5 bases). Germline CDR1 is SGHTA and CDR2 is FQGNSA. The V and J ends lost 3 bases and 2 bases respectively, with 14 bases between them. CDR3 length: 15 amino acids. The CDR3 sequence: CASSFFRALPYEQYF. For the CDR3, the DNA is TGTGCCAGCAGCTTCTTCAGGGCCTTACCCTACGAGCAGTACTTC. The full variable domain, its missing parts supplied by reference TRBV7-2 and TRBJ2-7, is GAGVSQSPSNKVTEKGKDVELRCDPISGHTALYWYRQSLGQGLEFLIYFQGNSAPDKSGLPSDRFSAERTGGSVSTLTIQRTQQEDSAVYLCASSFFRALPYEQYFGPGTRLTVT.

The chain carries TRBV27 and TRBJ2-7; the D gene is possibly TRBD1 (5 bases). Trimming shortened V by 7 bases and J by 3 bases, and 7 bases separated the two germline ends. CDR3 length: 11 residues. Germline CDR1 and CDR2: MNHEY and SMNVEV (reference sequence). The CDR3 protein is CASTGNYEQYF. Here the CDR3 DNA reads TGTGCCAGCACAGGGAACTACGAGCAGTACTTC.

The chain employs TRBV6-5 and TRBJ1-1; 9 bases are shared with TRBD1. V gave up 4 bases and J gave up 1 base; unmatched junction bases: 7. Germline V gene sequence: CDR1 MNHEY, CDR2 SVGAGI. The CDR3 spans 16 residues. The CDR3 nucleotides are TGTGCCAGCAGTTCCCCCCCGGGACAGGGGAACACTGAAGCTTTCTTT. Its protein is CASSSPPGQGNTEAFF.

V usage is TRBV7-9 and J usage is TRBJ1-3; no clear D. This CDR3 is built from 18 residues. Germline values: CDR1 SEHNR, CDR2 FQNEAQ (reference sequence). In nucleotides, the CDR3 is TGTGCTGAAGCACCCATCCCGGAGTCCAAGTTCTATGGAAACACCATATATTTT. Translated, it gives CAEAPIPESKFYGNTIYF.

The CDR3, as DNA: TGCGCCAGCAGCAGATCCCCCGGGACAGGGTCCTTTTATGGCTACACCTTC. Amino acids: CASSRSPGTGSFYGYTF. This chain links TRBV5-1 with TRBJ1-2, with 9 bases matching TRBD1. The V segment lost 4 bases and the J segment 5 bases; nucleotides outside the gene matches: 15. There are 17 residues in the CDR3. Germline V gene lookup returns CDR1 SGHRS and CDR2 YFSETQ. Full variable domain (rest looked up from reference TRBV5-1 and TRBJ1-2): KAGVTQTPRYLIKTRGQQVTLSCSPISGHRSVSWYQQTPGQGLQFLFEYFSETQRNKGNFPGRFSGRQFSNSRSEMNVSTLELGDSALYLCASSRSPGTGSFYGYTFGSGTRLTVV.

This chain joins TRBV7-2 and TRBJ2-7; TRBD1 agrees at 9 bases. The CDR3 runs to 14 residues. Looked up from germline, CDR1 is SGHTA and CDR2 is FQGNSA. The ends lost 6 bases at V and 2 bases at J; junction bases unmatched: 5. CDR3 sequence (DNA): TGTGCCAGCAGTTTCGGGACAGGGACCTACGAGCAGTACTTC. This codes for CASSFGTGTYEQYF.

V usage is TRBV9 and J usage is TRBJ1-2; D uncertain. Trimming removed 3 bases at V and 2 bases at J, with 14 bases between. The CDR3 runs 15 residues. Germline loops: CDR1 SGDLS, CDR2 YYNGEE. The CDR3 is CASSASILSNYGYTF. The CDR3 bases are TGTGCCAGCAGCGCCTCAATCTTGTCCAACTATGGCTACACCTTC.

In regard to this clone: Its ends do not fully match the called genes, so a read error is possible. This chain joins TRBV10-3 and TRBJ2-3, with D hard to call. In germline, CDR1 is ENHRY, CDR2 SYGVKD. The CDR3 length is 12 residues. CDR3 loop: CAISSHTNTQYF. The CDR3 bases are TGTGCCATCAGTTCCCACACAAATACGCAGTATTTT.

The chain has TRBV25-1 and TRBJ1-2; 7 nucleotides line up with TRBD1. The germline V gene has CDR1 MGHDK and CDR2 SYGVNS. V lost 5 bases and J lost 7; bases outside the gene matches: 10. The CDR3 has 14 residues. As DNA, the CDR3 is TGTGCCAGCAGTCCAGGGGGGGACGCGGGTGGCTACACCTTC. Its protein product is CASSPGGDAGGYTF.

A single count supports this clone. The chain recombines TRBV5-1 with TRBJ1-1; D unclear. Germline CDR1 SGHRS, CDR2 YFSETQ. The CDR3 extends over 15 amino acids. Trimming took 0 bases from V and 4 from J, leaving 13 bases between them. This CDR3 reads CASSLVAQPSTEAFF. In DNA form, the CDR3 reads TGCGCCAGCAGCTTGGTTGCACAGCCAAGCACTGAAGCTTTCTTT.

This clone was seen only a few times. The CDR3 nucleotides read TGTGCCAGCAGCTTATGGGGGGGCACTGAAGCTTTCTTT. Translated, it gives CASSLWGGTEAFF. The V gene is TRBV7-9, the J gene TRBJ1-1, with D maybe TRBD1 (5 bases). CDR1 and CDR2 from the germline V gene are SEHNR and FQNEAQ (reference sequence). This CDR3 is 13 amino acids long. Trimming took off 2 bases at V and 4 bases at J, with 8 bases between the two ends.

This chain links TRBV13 with TRBJ1-2, with D uncertain. V lost 8 bases and J lost 6, with 19 bases in between. Germline CDR1 PRHDT, CDR2 FYEKMQ (reference sequence). This CDR3 is built from 14 residues. The CDR3 loop is CASPNEGGLHGYTF. CDR3 in DNA: TGTGCCAGCCCCAACGAGGGAGGGTTACATGGCTACACCTTC.

The rearrangement uses TRBV4-1 and TRBJ2-3; D unclear. CDR3 length: 15 amino acids. V shed 0 bases and J shed 3 bases, with 10 bases lying between them. Germline lookup yields CDR1 MGHRA and CDR2 YSYEKL. The CDR3, as DNA: TGCGCCAGCAGCCAAGATGGGGATGCGACAGATACGCAGTATTTT. Protein sequence: CASSQDGDATDTQYF.

J is TRBJ2-7 and V is TRBV29-1; TRBD1 or TRBD2 may be the D gene (6 bases each). This CDR3 is 14 amino acids long. The germline V gene has CDR1 SQVTM and CDR2 ANQGSEA. Trimming stripped 7 bases from V and 6 bases from J, with 22 bases between. The CDR3 here is CSGSAGQGLGEQYF. The DNA for the CDR3 is TGCAGCGGGAGTGCGGGGCAGGGGCTCGGCGAGCAGTACTTC.

The table lists this clone with a few counts. This chain joins TRBV11-2 and TRBJ1-2; D might be TRBD1 (6 bases). Germline V gives CDR1 SGHAT, CDR2 FQNNGV. The V and J ends lost 1 base and 0 bases respectively, with 15 bases between them. This CDR3 is built from 17 residues. The CDR3 spells CASSLGPLQGSNYGYTF. DNA of the CDR3: TGTGCCAGCAGCTTAGGCCCCCTACAGGGTTCTAACTATGGCTACACCTTC.

V usage is TRBV19 and J usage is TRBJ2-5; D possibly matches TRBD1 or TRBD2 (5 bases each). Between the trimmed V and J ends, which lost 5 bases and 5 bases, there was a span of 18 bases. CDR3 length: 15 residues. Germline CDR1 LNHDA, CDR2 SQIVND (reference sequence). In DNA form, the CDR3 reads TGTGCCAGTAGTCCGACCGGGACGTTTGGGGAGACCCAGTACTTC. This sequence encodes CASSPTGTFGETQYF.

The chain uses TRBV4-2 and TRBJ1-5; D unclear. CDR3 length: 15 amino acids. Per germline, CDR1 LGHNA and CDR2 YNFKEQ. V shed 0 bases and J shed 3 bases, with 9 bases lying between them. CDR3 DNA: TGTGCCAGCAGCCAAGAGAAGGAGGTCAATCAGCCCCAGCATTTT. Translated, it gives CASSQEKEVNQPQHF.

The chain carries TRBV10-1 and TRBJ2-2; TRBD2 matches at 10 bases. CDR1 WNHNN and CDR2 SYGVQD come from the germline V gene (reference sequence). The CDR3 is made up of 16 amino acids. The ends lost 6 bases at V and 3 bases at J; junction bases unmatched: 7. DNA of the CDR3: TGCGCCAGCAGCCAAAAGCGGGGGGGCCACACCGGGGAGCTGTTTTTT. Translation gives CASSQKRGGHTGELFF.

V gene TRBV29-1 combines with J gene TRBJ2-7; TRBD1 agrees at 9 bases. The germline V gene encodes CDR1 SQVTM and CDR2 ANQGSEA. The CDR3 totals 17 residues. The V segment lost 1 base and the J segment 0 bases; nucleotides outside the gene matches: 10. The CDR3 DNA sequence: TGCAGCGTTGAAGTGGTCTCACAGGGGGCAAGCTCCTACGAGCAGTACTTC. Protein product: CSVEVVSQGASSYEQYF.

This chain joins TRBV9 and TRBJ2-1, with D possibly being TRBD1 (5 bases). The CDR3 has 14 residues. Germline CDR1 reads SGDLS; CDR2 reads YYNGEE. The ends were cut back, 2 bases at V and 5 bases at J, with 11 bases in the middle. The CDR3 DNA reads as TGTGCCAGCAGCGTCCAGGGCAAAAACAATGAGCAGTTCTTC. Protein: CASSVQGKNNEQFF.

The chain employs TRBV19 and TRBJ1-1, with D tentatively TRBD1 (5 bases). CDR1 is LNHDA and CDR2 is SQIVND in the germline V gene (reference sequence). The V end was cut by 3 bases, the J end by 2 bases, with 13 bases between. This CDR3 comprises 15 residues. DNA of the CDR3: TGTGCCAGTAGTATCACGGGGACTTCAAACACTGAAGCTTTCTTT. Translated: CASSITGTSNTEAFF.

The chain links TRBV11-1 to TRBJ2-7; D is ambiguous. CDR1 SGHAT and CDR2 FQDESV come from the germline V gene (reference sequence). This CDR3 contains 12 residues. Trimming took 0 bases from V and 4 from J, leaving 4 bases between them. CDR3 amino acids: CASSLATYEQYF. The CDR3, as DNA: TGTGCCAGCAGCTTAGCGACATACGAGCAGTACTTC.

A remark on this clone: Other DNA sequences in this specimen translate into the identical CDR3. The chain links TRBV29-1 to TRBJ2-3, with D maybe TRBD1 (6 bases). V lost 4 bases and J 8 bases, leaving 7 bases between the germline ends. Germline lookup yields CDR1 SQVTM and CDR2 ANQGSEA. The CDR3 runs 10 residues. CDR3 in DNA: TGCAGCGTTGTAGGGGGTACGCAGTATTTT. Translating it yields CSVVGGTQYF.

The CDR3 DNA follows: TGTGCCAGCAGCTCCCCACTCGGGGGTGGACGACCTGGCTACACCTTC. This codes for CASSSPLGGGRPGYTF. The V gene is TRBV7-9, the J gene TRBJ1-2, with D perhaps matching TRBD1 (5 bases). Trimming shortened V by 4 bases and J by 7 bases, and 22 bases separated the two germline ends. The CDR3 loop spans 16 amino acids. CDR1 SEHNR and CDR2 FQNEAQ come from the germline V gene (reference sequence).

The chain carries TRBV4-1 and TRBJ1-2; 8 nucleotides line up with TRBD1. CDR1 is MGHRA, CDR2 YSYEKL, per germline. The CDR3 runs 14 residues. Trimming removed 3 bases from V and 3 bases from J; junction bases left unmatched: 3. The DNA of the CDR3 is TGCGCCAGCAGCCACCTACAGGGGGACTATGGCTACACCTTC. Amino acid sequence: CASSHLQGDYGYTF.